This is a list of T cell receptor beta chains from one sample in a study of blood T cell repertoires in COVID-19. This table comes from immunoSEQ multiplex PCR, and its TCRdb copy is limited to in-frame clones, with some not included. The data show about 240,000 clones, approximately 82% seen once. The sequencing input was peripheral blood. These receptors were taken from a man aged 25-40 years who had recovered from COVID-19. Each CDR3 is given without its conserved first and last residue. Fields, in order: V gene, D gene, J gene, CDR3 protein. A D gene is named only where the DNA matches it firmly.

TRBV9	.	TRBJ1-1	ASSVEGGAEAF
TRBV24-1	TRBD2	TRBJ2-1	ATSDPGTRGKGEQF
TRBV12-3/TRBV12-4	.	TRBJ1-5	ASSLAPGGPQH
TRBV5-4	TRBD1	TRBJ2-2	ASSLPGQTTGELF
TRBV28	.	TRBJ1-1	ASSSFGNTEAF
TRBV12-3/TRBV12-4	.	TRBJ1-2	ASSPRGGYGYT
TRBV11-2	.	TRBJ2-1	ASSSWGGPYNEQF
TRBV6-1	.	TRBJ1-5	ASSEQGRDQPQH
TRBV27	.	TRBJ1-2	ASSLQGTYGYT
TRBV27	.	TRBJ1-5	ASSSLSNQPQH
TRBV29-1	.	TRBJ1-2	SVGGGQGYGYT
TRBV5-1	.	TRBJ2-5	ASSLGHGNQETQY
TRBV25-1	.	TRBJ2-1	ASSDTQGRWYNEQF
TRBV5-1	.	TRBJ2-6	ASSTTDGANVLT